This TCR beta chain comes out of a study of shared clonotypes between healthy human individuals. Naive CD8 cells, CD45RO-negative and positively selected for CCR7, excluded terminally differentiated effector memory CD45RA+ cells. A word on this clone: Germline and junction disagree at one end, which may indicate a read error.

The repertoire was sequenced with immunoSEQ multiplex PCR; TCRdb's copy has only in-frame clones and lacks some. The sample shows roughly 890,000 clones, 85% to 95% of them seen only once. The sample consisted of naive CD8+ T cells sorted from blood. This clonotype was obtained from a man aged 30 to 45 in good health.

In nucleotides, the CDR3 is TGTGCCAGCAGTACGATGGGACTAGCGGAGAAAAGTTACGAGAAGTACTTC. As protein: CASSTMGLAEKSYEKYF. This chain links TRBV27 with TRBJ2-7; TRBD2 agrees at 11 bases. Germline assignment: CDR1 MNHEY and CDR2 SMNVEV (reference sequence). This CDR3 has 17 amino acids.